The 6 T cell receptor beta chains below come from one sample, sequenced in a study of Graves' ophthalmopathy and Graves' hyperthyroidism. Amplification of TCR beta CDR3 regions used RNA transcripts. The workflow started with a first-round RT-PCR run with HTBI primers and then moved on to a second-round multiplex PCR. TCRdb reprocessed the multiplex PCR reads via MiXCR and lists one record per CDR3 protein. The repertoire holds around 1.1 million distinct CDR3 sequences, with about two fifths as singletons. The specimen was peripheral blood or thyroid tissue (not recorded which). The receptors come from an adult man with Graves' hyperthyroidism.

This clonotype was seen more than once but under ten times. The J gene is TRBJ2-7, the V gene TRBV10-3, with 15 bases matching TRBD2. V lost 6 bases and J lost 7; bases outside the gene matches: 13. This CDR3 comprises 17 residues. Germline V CDR1 and CDR2: ENHRY, SYGVKD. The chain's CDR3 is CAISPGLAGGPVGEQYF. In DNA, the CDR3 is TGTGCCATCAGCCCTGGACTAGCGGGAGGGCCGGTGGGGGAGCAGTACTTC.

The rearrangement links TRBV5-1 to TRBJ1-2; 9 nucleotides line up with TRBD1. Trimming removed 5 bases from V and 4 bases from J; junction bases left unmatched: 6. The CDR3 has 14 residues. Germline values: CDR1 SGHRS, CDR2 YFSETQ. The CDR3 spells CASRPGTGRYGYTF. The CDR3 DNA reads as TGCGCCAGCAGACCCGGGACAGGGCGCTATGGCTACACCTTC.

This clonotype was recorded many times. The chain uses TRBV20-1 and TRBJ2-5, with D possibly matching TRBD2 (6 bases). This CDR3 region has 14 residues. Germline CDR1 and CDR2: DFQATT and SNEGSKA (reference sequence). Trimming removed 5 bases at V and 2 bases at J, with 15 bases between. CDR3 sequence (DNA): TGCAGTGCTCCGTTGGGGGGAGTTCAAGAGACCCAGTACTTC. Amino acids: CSAPLGGVQETQYF.

There are many counts of this clonotype. The rearrangement uses TRBV7-9 and TRBJ2-7; unclear D gene. With 5 bases removed from V and 3 bases from J, the gap between germline ends came to 17 bases. Germline V CDR1 and CDR2: SEHNR, FQNEAQ (reference sequence). The CDR3 length is 15 residues. This chain's CDR3 is CASSPTTRTDYEQYF. CDR3 sequence (DNA): TGTGCCAGCAGCCCAACCACGAGGACGGACTACGAGCAGTACTTC.

This clonotype was detected a few times. The chain uses TRBV5-4 and TRBJ2-5; a possible D gene is TRBD1 (5 bases). V was pared by 2 bases and J by 4 bases, with 12 bases between. The germline gives CDR1 SGHNT, CDR2 YYREEE (reference sequence). The CDR3 contains 14 residues. The CDR3 here is CASSFPRAPETQYF. CDR3 DNA: TGTGCCAGCAGCTTCCCCAGGGCCCCAGAGACCCAGTACTTC.

The chain employs TRBV7-9 and TRBJ2-2, with a weak D call TRBD1 (5 bases). CDR3 length equals 12 residues. Per the germline V gene, CDR1 is SEHNR and CDR2 is FQNEAQ (reference sequence). The V end lost 6 bases, the J end lost 8 bases, and 10 bases lay between the germline ends. The CDR3 loop is CASSYQGGELFF. In DNA, the CDR3 is TGTGCCAGCAGTTACCAGGGTGGGGAGCTGTTTTTT.